The 24 T cell receptor beta chains below come from one sample, sequenced in a study of T cell repertoires in cytomegalovirus infection. Antigens for these TCRs are unknown. TCRdb re-called the reads with MiXCR, one entry per CDR3 protein. The sample holds roughly 920,000 distinct CDR3 sequences, about a third seen once. Sample: cultured CD8+ T cells from PBMCs, taken from culture after CMV antigen stimulation. The receptors shown here come from a human donor in good health (CMV status not recorded). Some clones in this sample may be carry-over from other donors' samples.

This clonotype showed up just a few times. The V call is TRBV5-1, the J call TRBJ2-1; possible D gene TRBD1, 6 bases. V dropped 0 bases and J dropped 7 bases, with 20 bases sitting between them. Germline-derived CDR1 and CDR2 are SGHRS and YFSETQ. The CDR3 is 17 amino acids. The DNA of the CDR3 is TGCGCCAGCAGCTTGGTTGAGGGACACCGCTCGGGGAATGAGCAGTTCTTC. Its protein is CASSLVEGHRSGNEQFF. The entire variable domain, with the rest obtained from reference TRBV5-1 and TRBJ2-1, is as follows: KAGVTQTPRYLIKTRGQQVTLSCSPISGHRSVSWYQQTPGQGLQFLFEYFSETQRNKGNFPGRFSGRQFSNSRSEMNVSTLELGDSALYLCASSLVEGHRSGNEQFFGPGTRLTVL.

This clonotype was counted many times. In nucleotides, the CDR3 is TGTGCCAGCAGCGGACGGGCCACGAGGGAGCAGTACTTC. This encodes CASSGRATREQYF. V and J are TRBV5-5 and TRBJ2-7; D unclear. The V and J ends lost 4 bases and 7 bases respectively, with 15 bases between them. The CDR3 has 13 amino acids. Germline assignment: CDR1 SGHKS and CDR2 YYEKEE (reference sequence).

This chain connects TRBV7-2 to TRBJ1-1; perhaps TRBD1 as D (5 bases). The length of the CDR3 is 16 residues. Germline lookup yields CDR1 SGHTA and CDR2 FQGNSA. V dropped 3 bases and J dropped 0 bases, with 14 bases sitting between them. The DNA for the CDR3 is TGTGCCAGCAGCTTTGGGGACGAAGGTTTGAACACTGAAGCTTTCTTT. Amino acids: CASSFGDEGLNTEAFF.

V and J are TRBV4-1 and TRBJ2-3; D not resolved. Trimming stripped 3 bases from V and 0 bases from J, with 13 bases between. This CDR3 region has 16 residues. Germline CDR1 reads MGHRA; CDR2 reads YSYEKL. The CDR3 protein is CASSQVRRRSTDTQYF. The DNA of the CDR3 is TGCGCCAGCAGCCAGGTCCGGCGGCGCAGCACAGATACGCAGTATTTT.

The V call is TRBV7-9, the J call TRBJ1-5; D call uncertain. V was clipped by 4 bases and J by 5 bases, with 15 bases between them. The length of the CDR3 is 15 residues. Germline V gene data show CDR1 as SEHNR and CDR2 as FQNEAQ (reference sequence). Here the CDR3 reads CASSSLEERDQPQHF. CDR3 DNA sequence: TGTGCCAGCAGCTCCCTAGAGGAGCGAGATCAGCCCCAGCATTTT.

The chain couples TRBV7-8 to TRBJ1-1, with D unclear. Looked up from germline, CDR1 is SGHVS and CDR2 is FQNEAQ. V shed 5 bases and J shed 4 bases, with 11 bases lying between them. CDR3 length: 13 residues. CDR3 loop: CASSPYTSTEAFF. The DNA for the CDR3 is TGTGCCAGCAGCCCCTACACTAGCACTGAAGCTTTCTTT.

This clonotype showed up just a few times. The rearrangement joins TRBV4-1 to TRBJ2-1; 8 positions agree with TRBD1. CDR1 is MGHRA, CDR2 YSYEKL, per germline. This CDR3 spans 15 amino acids. Unmatched junction bases numbered 6, after V lost 0 bases and J lost 8 bases. This chain's CDR3 is CASSQEGRGQDEQFF. The CDR3 bases are TGCGCCAGCAGCCAAGAGGGCAGGGGGCAAGATGAGCAGTTCTTC.

V usage is TRBV6-1 and J usage is TRBJ2-3; D is possibly TRBD1 (6 bases). This CDR3 region has 16 residues. The V gene lost 8 bases and the J gene lost 9 bases, with 27 bases spanning the gap. Germline V CDR1 and CDR2: MNHNS, SASEGT. The CDR3 DNA reads as TGTGCCAGCTCCCCTGCCGCCATAGGGGGTAGGGGAACGCAGTATTTT. Translated, it gives CASSPAAIGGRGTQYF.

The gene calls are TRBV12-3 or TRBV12-4 and TRBJ2-3; D not certain. The CDR3 totals 13 residues. Trimming stripped 5 bases from V and 1 base from J, with 7 bases between. CDR3 coding DNA: TGTGCCAGCAGTATTGCGGGCACAGATACGCAGTATTTT. This gives the protein CASSIAGTDTQYF.

In this sample, this clonotype turned up a few times. CDR3 residues: CASSVETGSEAFF. CDR3 sequence (DNA): TGTGCCAGCAGCGTAGAGACAGGGTCTGAAGCTTTCTTT. The chain links TRBV9 to TRBJ1-1, with 7 bases lining up with TRBD1. This CDR3 is built from 13 residues. Germline V gene lookup returns CDR1 SGDLS and CDR2 YYNGEE. The V and J ends lost 0 bases and 6 bases, in that order; junction bases with no gene match: 2.

This clonotype occurred a few times. This chain uses TRBV2 with TRBJ1-5; unclear D gene. V was trimmed by 1 base and J by 4 bases, leaving 11 bases between them. This CDR3 is built from 15 residues. Germline values: CDR1 SNHLY, CDR2 FYNNEI. The DNA of the CDR3 is TGTGCCAGCAGTGAAGGGAGGGCTTTGAATCAGCCCCAGCATTTT. This gives the protein CASSEGRALNQPQHF.

A word on this clonotype: This may stem from a read error, because a much larger clone lies one nucleotide away. The genes are TRBV7-9 and TRBJ2-2, with 13 bases lining up with TRBD2. Germline assignment: CDR1 SEHNR and CDR2 FQNEAQ (reference sequence). The CDR3 contains 20 residues. This chain's CDR3 is CASSPRTGLAGAANTGELIF. The DNA for the CDR3 is TGTGCCAGCAGCCCCAGGACCGGACTAGCGGGGGCCGCGAACACCGGGGAGCTGATTTTT.

About this clonotype: One base away lies a much larger clone, so this may be a sequencing read error. The chain uses TRBV7-3 and TRBJ2-2; D is unclear. This CDR3 has 15 amino acids. Trimming took 5 bases from V and 1 from J, leaving 11 bases between them. From germline, CDR1 is SGHTA and CDR2 FQGTGA. CDR3 sequence (DNA): TGTGCCAGCAGCCTCGGCAAGGGGAACACCGGGGAGCTGTTTTTT. Protein: CASSLGKGNTGELFF.

The V gene is TRBV4-1, the J gene TRBJ2-5; D is uncertain. The V gene's germline CDR1 is MGHRA and CDR2 YSYEKL. The CDR3 runs 13 residues. The V end was cut by 1 base, the J end by 0 bases, with 3 bases between. The CDR3 loop reads CASSQVDQETQYF. In DNA, the CDR3 is TGCGCCAGCAGCCAAGTAGACCAAGAGACCCAGTACTTC.

This chain links TRBV4-1 with TRBJ2-3; D gene ambiguous. The V and J ends lost 0 bases and 6 bases respectively, with 7 bases between them. CDR3 length: 13 amino acids. Germline CDR1 reads MGHRA; CDR2 reads YSYEKL. CDR3 region: CASSQDQPDTQYF. CDR3 coding DNA: TGCGCCAGCAGCCAAGACCAACCGGATACGCAGTATTTT.

About this clonotype: One junction end does not reproduce the germline sequence, and a read error may be involved. The chain joins TRBV7-8 to TRBJ1-3; D is ambiguous. CDR3 length: 16 amino acids. Germline CDR1 and CDR2: SGHVS and FQNEAQ. CDR3 protein: CACSSGGDGLGNTIYF. The DNA of the CDR3 is TGTGCCTGCAGCTCTGGCGGGGATGGGTTAGGAAACACCATATATTTT.

The genes are TRBV28 and TRBJ1-2; 8 bases agree with TRBD1. Germline V gives CDR1 MDHEN, CDR2 SYDVKM. V trimming: 6 bases; J trimming: 4 bases; junction bases outside the gene matches: 7. The CDR3 covers 14 residues. The CDR3, as DNA: TGTGCCAGCAGCCTTGGACAGGGCCTCTATGGCTACACCTTC. It encodes CASSLGQGLYGYTF.

The sample holds a few counts of this clonotype. This chain uses TRBV7-9 with TRBJ2-7; the D gene is possibly TRBD1 (5 bases). Trimming shortened V by 1 base and J by 7 bases, and 8 bases separated the two germline ends. This CDR3 region has 12 residues. CDR1 SEHNR and CDR2 FQNEAQ come from the germline V gene (reference sequence). This CDR3 is CASSLGQLEQYF. In nucleotides, the CDR3 is TGTGCCAGCAGCTTAGGACAGTTGGAGCAGTACTTC.

The chain is built from TRBV6-8 and TRBJ1-4; D not certain. CDR3 length: 17 residues. CDR1 is MNHGY and CDR2 is SAAAGT in the germline V gene. The germline V and J ends were trimmed by 0 bases and 3 bases, with 14 bases remaining between them. Written as DNA, the CDR3 is TGTGCCAGCAGTTACTCGAATTTGGGGTCTGCTAATGAAAAACTGTTTTTT. This sequence encodes CASSYSNLGSANEKLFF.

At least ten counts were recorded for this clonotype. The chain recombines TRBV7-8 with TRBJ1-1, with TRBD1 matching 8 bases. Germline loops: CDR1 SGHVS, CDR2 FQNEAQ. Losses at the gene ends were 7 bases for V and 0 bases for J; bases not matched to a gene: 1. This CDR3 has 13 amino acids. Here the CDR3 DNA reads TGTGCCAGCACAGGGGGCATGAACACTGAAGCTTTCTTT. Translated, it gives CASTGGMNTEAFF. The full variable domain, completed using reference TRBV7-8 and TRBJ1-1, is GAGVSQSPRYKVAKRGQDVALRCDPISGHVSLFWYQQALGQGPEFLTYFQNEAQLDKSGLPSDRFFAERPEGSVSTLKIQRTQQEDSAVYLCASTGGMNTEAFFGQGTRLTVV.

This clonotype was seen only a few times. The chain carries TRBV7-9 and TRBJ2-1; no firm D call. In germline, CDR1 is SEHNR, CDR2 FQNEAQ (reference sequence). Between the trimmed V and J ends, which lost 5 bases and 7 bases, there was a span of 15 bases. This CDR3 has 14 amino acids. This chain's CDR3 is CASSLASSWNEQFF. CDR3 sequence (DNA): TGTGCCAGCAGCCTCGCGAGCAGCTGGAATGAGCAGTTCTTC.

This clonotype has just a few counts. The V call is TRBV6-5, the J call TRBJ2-3; 8 nucleotides match TRBD1. This CDR3 contains 16 residues. V gave up 6 bases and J gave up 4 bases; unmatched junction bases: 12. CDR1 is MNHEY and CDR2 is SVGAGI in the germline V gene. CDR3 coding DNA: TGTGCCAGCAGGCTACTCGAGGACAGGGTGTCAGATACGCAGTATTTT. Its protein is CASRLLEDRVSDTQYF.

This clonotype was seen a few times. This chain links TRBV11-2 with TRBJ2-6; no definite D call. Germline assignment: CDR1 SGHAT and CDR2 FQNNGV. The CDR3 extends over 15 amino acids. Trimming took off 3 bases at V and 3 bases at J, with 9 bases between the two ends. CDR3 nucleotides: TGTGCCAGCAGCTTCTTCCCTGGTGGGGCCAACGTCCTGACTTTC. It is translated as CASSFFPGGANVLTF.

This clonotype came up many times. V usage is TRBV7-2 and J usage is TRBJ2-1, with no clear D. The germline gives CDR1 SGHTA, CDR2 FQGNSA. The CDR3 has 13 residues. V lost 4 bases and J 7 bases, leaving 11 bases between the germline ends. CDR3 nucleotides: TGTGCCAGCAGCTCTGGTCCCGGGAATGAGCAGTTCTTC. Translation gives CASSSGPGNEQFF.